This T cell receptor (beta chain) was captured in a study of spatial heterogeneity in lung cancer. Findings of the study overall: Ubiquitous expanded tumor TCRs were observed in blood more at resection than follow-up.

With 2 bases clipped from V and 8 bases from J, the junction kept 5 bases outside the gene matches. The CDR3 is 13 residues long. Germline V gene sequence: CDR1 SGDLS, CDR2 YYNGEE. This clonotype was seen more than once but under ten times. What it binds is not known. TCR cDNA molecules each carried a unique molecular identifier. In TCRdb, the 5' RACE reads were re-called with MiXCR into one record per CDR3 protein. The table records under 25,000 distinct CDR3 sequences, approximately 7.2% of them present only once. As for time point: sample taken at primary tumor resection. Researchers sequenced whole RNA taken from tumor, nontumor lung or frozen PBMC without sorting.

This clonotype was obtained from a male donor with early-stage non-small cell lung cancer. The source was PBMCs, collected at surgery. The chain employs TRBV9 and TRBJ2-3, with 7 bases that match TRBD2. CDR3: CASSVGWEGTQYF. CDR3 in DNA: TGTGCCAGCAGCGTTGGCTGGGAGGGTACGCAGTATTTT.